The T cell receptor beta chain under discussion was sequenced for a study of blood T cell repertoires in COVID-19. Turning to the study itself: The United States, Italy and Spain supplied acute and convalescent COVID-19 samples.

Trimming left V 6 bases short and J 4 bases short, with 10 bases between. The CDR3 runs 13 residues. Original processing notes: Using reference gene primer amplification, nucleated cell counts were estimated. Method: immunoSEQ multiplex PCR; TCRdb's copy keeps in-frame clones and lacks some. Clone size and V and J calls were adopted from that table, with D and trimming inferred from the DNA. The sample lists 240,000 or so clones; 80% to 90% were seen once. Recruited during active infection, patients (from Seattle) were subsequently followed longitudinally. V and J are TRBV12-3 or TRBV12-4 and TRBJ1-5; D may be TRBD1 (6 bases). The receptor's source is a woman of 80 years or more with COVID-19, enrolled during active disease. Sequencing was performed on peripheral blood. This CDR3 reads CASRQQGNQPQHF. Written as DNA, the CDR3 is TGTGCCAGCAGGCAACAGGGAAATCAGCCCCAGCATTTT.